This T cell receptor (beta chain) was found in a study of control samples from healthy donors and cancer patients. Trimming stripped 4 bases from V and 4 bases from J, with 2 bases between. The CDR3 consists of 11 residues. The germline V gene encodes CDR1 MGHDK and CDR2 SYGVNS. Here immunoSEQ multiplex PCR was the method, and the copy in TCRdb shows in-frame clones only, minus some. This table has 90,000 or so clones, roughly 89% appearing once. This clone was observed once. The sequenced sample consisted of PBMCs. The rearrangement joins TRBV25-1 to TRBJ1-3; D call uncertain. This receptor was taken from a woman aged 45-60 years with colorectal cancer. For the CDR3, the DNA is TGTGCCAGCAGTGCCGGAAACACCATATATTTT. The encoded protein is CASSAGNTIYF.